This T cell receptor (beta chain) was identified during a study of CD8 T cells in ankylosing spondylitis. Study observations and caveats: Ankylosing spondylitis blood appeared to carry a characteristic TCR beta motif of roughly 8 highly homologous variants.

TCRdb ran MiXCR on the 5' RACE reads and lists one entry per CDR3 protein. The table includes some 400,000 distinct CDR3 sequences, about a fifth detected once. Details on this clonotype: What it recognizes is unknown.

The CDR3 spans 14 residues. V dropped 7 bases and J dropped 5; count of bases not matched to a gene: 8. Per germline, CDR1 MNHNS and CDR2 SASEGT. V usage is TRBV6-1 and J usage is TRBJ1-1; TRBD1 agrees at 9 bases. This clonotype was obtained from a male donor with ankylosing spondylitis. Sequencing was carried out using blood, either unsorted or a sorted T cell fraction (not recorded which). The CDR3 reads CASKTGGTWTEAFF. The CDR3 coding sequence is TGTGCCAGCAAAACAGGGGGCACTTGGACTGAAGCTTTCTTT.